These T cell receptor beta chains were read from a single sample in a study of response to subunit inactivated influenza vaccine. TCRdb used MiXCR to reprocess the RT-PCR reads, holding one entry per CDR3 protein. The sample has approximately 680,000 distinct CDR3 sequences, less than 20% seen once. This sample comprised PBMCs from blood, obtained 11 to 12 days after vaccination. These TCRs come from a man in his forties or fifties who received an inactivated influenza vaccine. Both conserved end residues are part of each CDR3. Clone size is not always given. Where it is, it says once, few, many or a class for expanded clones.

V: TRBV20-1
J: TRBJ1-2
size: few
CDR3: CSARDRSNGVRRGGYTF

V: TRBV12-3/TRBV12-4
J: TRBJ1-2
size: few
CDR3: CAASLVGGYTF

V: TRBV7-2
J: TRBJ2-3
size: NA
CDR3: CASSPRRRLPGWDTQYF

V: TRBV12-3/TRBV12-4
J: TRBJ2-1
size: few
CDR3: CASSALPKTFNEQFF

V: TRBV5-1
J: TRBJ1-2
size: NA
CDR3: CASSLEAGGVGYTF

V: TRBV5-1
J: TRBJ1-6
size: NA
CDR3: CASSLGGVGRSPLHF

V: TRBV20-1
J: TRBJ2-5
size: few
CDR3: CSARGVRGKQETQYF

V: TRBV20-1
J: TRBJ1-5
size: many
CDR3: CSAKQGGQPQHF

V: TRBV7-2
J: TRBJ2-5
size: few
CDR3: CASSRSRDSQETQYF

V: TRBV12-3/TRBV12-4
J: TRBJ2-1
size: many
CDR3: CASSFGPIRGNDEQFF

V: TRBV9
J: TRBJ2-1
size: NA
CDR3: CASSAPTGNNEQFF

V: TRBV12-3/TRBV12-4
J: TRBJ2-3
size: NA
CDR3: CASSLSSGVVDTQYF

V: TRBV4-1
J: TRBJ1-1
size: few
CDR3: CASSRGDRPNTEAFF

V: TRBV7-3
J: TRBJ2-1
size: few
CDR3: CASSPAGNSYNEQFF

V: TRBV10-2
J: TRBJ2-7
size: NA
CDR3: CASSESLRGYEQYF

V: TRBV20-1
J: TRBJ2-7
size: few
CDR3: CSASLGTSREEQYF

V: TRBV29-1
J: TRBJ2-2
size: NA
CDR3: CSVTTGANTGELFF

V: TRBV12-3/TRBV12-4
J: TRBJ2-2
size: NA
CDR3: CASSLDPGGANTGELFF

V: TRBV29-1
J: TRBJ2-2
size: many
CDR3: CSVVKTTGELFF

V: TRBV5-1
J: TRBJ2-1
size: few
CDR3: CASKDGLAFDEQFF

V: TRBV5-1
J: TRBJ2-1
size: NA
CDR3: CASSLEGQGNGEQFF

V: TRBV12-3/TRBV12-4
J: TRBJ1-1
size: many
CDR3: CASSLSWGGEAFF

V: TRBV14
J: TRBJ2-1
size: NA
CDR3: CASSHWGKSYNEQFF

V: TRBV10-2
J: TRBJ2-7
size: few
CDR3: CASRAVYEQYF

V: TRBV20-1
J: TRBJ1-5
size: NA
CDR3: CSATEGGSNQPQHF

V: TRBV4-3
J: TRBJ1-2
size: NA
CDR3: CASSQDRRGDYGYTF

V: TRBV12-3/TRBV12-4
J: TRBJ2-2
size: many
CDR3: CASSLVQDTGELFF

V: TRBV4-2
J: TRBJ1-5
size: NA
CDR3: CASSQDMGRSNQPQHF

V: TRBV11-2
J: TRBJ2-3
size: few
CDR3: CASSGASAADTQYF

V: TRBV15
J: TRBJ2-5
size: few
CDR3: CATSTRVGVQETQYF

V: TRBV20-1
J: TRBJ2-3
size: NA
CDR3: CSARDLSADTQYF

V: TRBV4-3
J: TRBJ2-1
size: few
CDR3: CASSQDLTTSSYNEQFF

V: TRBV29-1
J: TRBJ2-3
size: few
CDR3: CSVRGGFDLDTDTQYF

V: TRBV27
J: TRBJ1-6
size: NA
CDR3: CASSLWAKYNSPLHF

V: TRBV7-2
J: TRBJ2-7
size: many
CDR3: CASSLQGARGYEQYF